What follows are 19 T cell receptor beta chains derived from one specimen sequenced in a study of CD8+CD57+ T cells in acquired aplastic anemia. CDR3 and TCR beta VDJ profiling relied on genomic DNA as the template. TCRdb reprocessed the reads via MiXCR and lists one record per CDR3 protein. The sample has around 190,000 distinct CDR3 sequences; roughly 57% are singletons. Sequencing was carried out using sorted CD4+, CD8+, or CD8+CD57+ T cells (not recorded which) from PBMCs. These receptors were taken from a human donor in good health.

Ten or more counts support this clonotype. The V call is TRBV5-1, the J call TRBJ1-1, with TRBD1 as a possible D gene (6 bases). The CDR3 spans 12 residues. Germline values: CDR1 SGHRS, CDR2 YFSETQ. V lost 7 bases and J 6 bases, leaving 13 bases between the germline ends. This chain's CDR3 is CASWVEGAEAFF. CDR3 sequence (DNA): TGCGCCAGCTGGGTTGAGGGGGCTGAAGCTTTCTTT.

This clonotype was recorded many times. The rearrangement uses TRBV5-1 and TRBJ2-5; 10 bases map to TRBD1. This CDR3 has 16 amino acids. After removal of 3 bases from V and 4 bases from J, the junction contained 9 bases not matched to a gene. Germline V gene sequence: CDR1 SGHRS, CDR2 YFSETQ. The CDR3 bases are TGCGCCAGCAGCTATCCTCGACAGGGGGCTTTAGAGACCCAGTACTTC. Protein product: CASSYPRQGALETQYF.

This clonotype was observed many times. The rearrangement links TRBV5-6 to TRBJ2-1; tentative D call: TRBD1 (5 bases). The germline CDR1 and CDR2 sequences are SGHDT and YYEEEE. The V end was cut by 4 bases, the J end by 5 bases, with 10 bases between. This CDR3 is built from 13 residues. As DNA, the CDR3 is TGTGCCAGCAGCACTCAGGGTCACAATGAGCAGTTCTTC. Its translation: CASSTQGHNEQFF.

This clonotype was seen at least ten times. This chain links TRBV20-1 with TRBJ2-1, with 9 bases fitting TRBD1. V dropped 3 bases and J dropped 4; count of bases not matched to a gene: 4. The length of the CDR3 is 14 residues. Germline V lookup: CDR1 DFQATT, CDR2 SNEGSKA (reference sequence). CDR3 protein: CSARTGGGYNEQFF. In nucleotides, the CDR3 is TGCAGTGCTAGGACAGGGGGTGGATACAATGAGCAGTTCTTC.

V and J are TRBV9 and TRBJ2-1; maybe TRBD2 (5 bases). The length of the CDR3 is 15 residues. V was clipped by 3 bases and J by 12 bases, with 22 bases between them. Germline-derived CDR1 and CDR2 are SGDLS and YYNGEE. The CDR3 DNA reads as TGTGCCAGCAGCGCGTCGGGGTTCAGCACAGATACGCAGTTCTTC. Its protein product is CASSASGFSTDTQFF.

This clonotype has only a few counts. The chain has TRBV20-1 and TRBJ2-7; no reliable D call. V was cut by 6 bases and J by 6 bases, with 9 bases left in between. The CDR3 is made up of 10 amino acids. Looked up from germline, CDR1 is DFQATT and CDR2 is SNEGSKA (reference sequence). The CDR3 is CSAGRLEQYF. The CDR3 bases are TGCAGTGCGGGCCGTCTCGAGCAGTACTTC.

The genes are TRBV20-1 and TRBJ1-2; weak D call: TRBD1 (5 bases). Germline CDR1 reads DFQATT; CDR2 reads SNEGSKA (reference sequence). CDR3 length: 13 amino acids. V was cut by 3 bases and J by 4 bases, with 12 bases left in between. The CDR3 DNA reads TGCAGTGCTAGCTCGGGGGGGGTCTATGGCTACACCTTC. Protein product: CSASSGGVYGYTF.

V usage is TRBV7-2 and J usage is TRBJ2-7; TRBD2 agrees at 10 bases. Germline loops: CDR1 SGHTA, CDR2 FQGNSA. V dropped 4 bases and J dropped 1; count of bases not matched to a gene: 10. The CDR3 length is 17 residues. The CDR3 loop is CASSYSGISGGSYEQYF. CDR3 nucleotides: TGTGCCAGCAGCTATTCAGGAATTAGCGGGGGGTCCTACGAGCAGTACTTC.

The table lists this clonotype with a few counts. The chain recombines TRBV10-3 with TRBJ1-1; 8 bases align to TRBD1. The CDR3 sequence is 13 residues long. After removal of 7 bases from V and 7 bases from J, the junction contained 8 bases not matched to a gene. Germline V lookup: CDR1 ENHRY, CDR2 SYGVKD. The CDR3 DNA follows: TGTGCCATCAACTCGGACAGGGAGGGTGAAGCTTTCTTT. Protein sequence: CAINSDREGEAFF.

This chain links TRBV29-1 with TRBJ1-4; D perhaps matches TRBD1 (5 bases). Trimming left V 6 bases short and J 2 bases short, with 16 bases between. Germline V gene sequence: CDR1 SQVTM, CDR2 ANQGSEA. CDR3 length: 15 residues. CDR3 protein: CSVDGTSGTNEKLFF. The CDR3 nucleotides read TGCAGCGTCGACGGGACTAGCGGGACTAATGAAAAACTGTTTTTT.

This clonotype was seen repeatedly, ten times or more. The chain combines TRBV9 with TRBJ2-1; TRBD1 might be the D (5 bases). Germline loops: CDR1 SGDLS, CDR2 YYNGEE. The CDR3 is made up of 14 amino acids. V lost 3 bases to trimming and J lost 6 bases, with 13 bases between them. The CDR3 coding sequence is TGTGCCAGCAGCGACCCCGACAGTATCAATGAGCAGTTCTTC. Translation: CASSDPDSINEQFF. Full variable domain (rest looked up from reference TRBV9 and TRBJ2-1): DSGVTQTPKHLITATGQRVTLRCSPRSGDLSVYWYQQSLDQGLQFLIQYYNGEERAKGNILERFSAQQFPDLHSELNLSSLELGDSALYFCASSDPDSINEQFFGPGTRLTVL.

This clonotype was recorded many times. This chain uses TRBV7-9 with TRBJ2-5; TRBD2 might be the D (5 bases). Germline CDR1 SEHNR, CDR2 FQNEAQ (reference sequence). The CDR3 length is 14 residues. The germline V and J ends were trimmed by 7 bases and 3 bases, with 15 bases remaining between them. CDR3 in DNA: TGTGCCAGCACCGACCCCAAGGGAGAAGAGACCCAGTACTTC. Its translation: CASTDPKGEETQYF.

About this clonotype itself: A read error may produce the germline difference seen at one junction end. The chain combines TRBV20-1 with TRBJ2-5, with D possibly TRBD1 on 6 matching bases. CDR1 is DFQATT, CDR2 SNEGSKA, per germline (reference sequence). This CDR3 comprises 12 residues. The CDR3 coding sequence is TGCAGCGCTAGAGGGGGAGAAGAGACCCAGTACTTC. Translation: CSARGGEETQYF.

The J gene is TRBJ1-1, the V gene TRBV28, with D unclear. In germline, CDR1 is MDHEN, CDR2 SYDVKM. Trimming pared 5 bases from V and 5 bases from J, leaving 18 bases between. The CDR3 is made up of 15 amino acids. DNA of the CDR3: TGTGCCAGCAGTACCCCAACAGACCAAAGGACTGAAGCTTTCTTT. This sequence encodes CASSTPTDQRTEAFF.

Ten or more counts support this clonotype. J is TRBJ1-4 and V is TRBV9; no reliable D call. Germline-derived CDR1 and CDR2 are SGDLS and YYNGEE. This CDR3 spans 15 amino acids. Trimming took 2 bases from V and 8 from J, leaving 16 bases between them. CDR3 amino acids: CASSVDAALGEKLFF. The CDR3 coding sequence is TGTGCCAGCAGCGTCGACGCAGCCCTGGGCGAAAAACTGTTTTTT.

To note about this clonotype: A read error may produce the germline difference seen at one junction end. The chain has TRBV24-1 and TRBJ1-2; perhaps TRBD1 as D (6 bases). CDR3 length: 13 residues. The V gene's germline CDR1 is KGHDR and CDR2 SFDVKD. CDR3 loop: CATSAGRGEGCTF. Here the CDR3 DNA reads TGTGCCACCAGTGCTGGCAGGGGTGAAGGCTGCACCTTC.

The chain has TRBV20-1 and TRBJ2-3, with 10 bases that match TRBD2. Trimming took 0 bases from V and 4 from J; bases not matched to a gene: 4. This CDR3 spans 15 amino acids. The germline V gene encodes CDR1 DFQATT and CDR2 SNEGSKA (reference sequence). This chain's CDR3 is CSARDPLAGADTQYF. The CDR3 DNA reads TGCAGTGCTAGAGATCCCCTAGCGGGAGCAGATACGCAGTATTTT.

The rearrangement joins TRBV6-6 to TRBJ2-5; D gene unclear. The J call is in doubt because the DNA end fits TRBJ2-1 better. The V gene's germline CDR1 is MNHNY and CDR2 SVGAGI (reference sequence). The CDR3 runs 11 residues. DNA for the CDR3: TGTGCCAGCAGTCCGATGAATGAGCAGTTCTTC. Its protein is CASSPMNEQFF.

The V call is TRBV29-1, the J call TRBJ2-1, with D perhaps being TRBD1 or TRBD2 (5 bases each). Germline loops: CDR1 SQVTM, CDR2 ANQGSEA. CDR3 size: 14 residues. Trimming took off 4 bases at V and 0 bases at J, with 10 bases between the two ends. The CDR3 DNA reads as TGCAGCGTTGGAGGTGGGGGCTCCTACAATGAGCAGTTCTTC. Translation: CSVGGGGSYNEQFF.